Shown below are 6 T cell receptor beta chains from a single sample sequenced in a study of OX40 agonist ivuxolimab in advanced cancers. The data were produced by immunoSEQ multiplex PCR, yet TCRdb's version contains in-frame clones alone and is incomplete. This sample yields approximately 46,000 clones, of which nearly 80% are seen a single time; about 3.9% belongs to the top ten. Here the sequenced sample was CD4+ or CD8+ T cells sorted from blood, taken in a trial of the OX40 agonist ivuxolimab. The receptors were gathered from an adult with an advanced solid tumor such as melanoma, head and neck, liver or kidney cancer.

The V gene is TRBV6-1, the J gene TRBJ1-4; D gene unclear. The V gene's germline CDR1 is MNHNS and CDR2 SASEGT. The CDR3 is 17 residues long. The ends were cut back, 4 bases at V and 4 bases at J, with 19 bases in the middle. The CDR3 DNA reads TGTGCCAGCAGTGCCTCCAGCGTTAAATCGTTTAATGAAAAACTGTTTTTT. As protein: CASSASSVKSFNEKLFF.

The rearrangement uses TRBV5-1 and TRBJ1-1; D perhaps matches TRBD1 (5 bases). Germline V gene data show CDR1 as SGHRS and CDR2 as YFSETQ. The V end was cut by 7 bases, the J end by 1 base, with 11 bases between. The CDR3 has 13 amino acids. The CDR3 DNA is TGCGCCAGCTGCGATACAGGGAACACTGAAGCTTTCTTT. It yields the protein CASCDTGNTEAFF.

In this sample, this clone turned up once. The chain combines TRBV28 with TRBJ2-2, with a possible D match to TRBD1 (6 bases). Trimming took off 5 bases at V and 2 bases at J, with 12 bases between the two ends. This CDR3 is built from 15 residues. Germline-derived CDR1 and CDR2 are MDHEN and SYDVKM. This chain's CDR3 is CASSIVGHNTGELFF. As DNA, the CDR3 is TGTGCCAGCAGTATAGTGGGACATAACACCGGGGAGCTGTTTTTT.

This clone has just a few counts. The J gene is TRBJ2-2, the V gene TRBV28; D is possibly TRBD1 or TRBD2 (5 bases each). Deletions cut 5 bases from V and 16 bases from J, with 23 bases between. Germline lookup yields CDR1 MDHEN and CDR2 SYDVKM. The CDR3 covers 14 residues. CDR3 bases: TGTGCCAGCAGTCCATCCCGGGGCCGAAGAAGGTCGTTTTTT. As protein: CASSPSRGRRRSFF.

The V and J genes are TRBV20-1 and TRBJ2-3, with 8 bases fitting TRBD1. In germline, CDR1 is DFQATT, CDR2 SNEGSKA (reference sequence). The V and J ends lost 0 bases and 11 bases, in that order; junction bases with no gene match: 1. This CDR3 contains 11 residues. CDR3 DNA sequence: TGCAGTGCTAGAGATGGGACAGGGCAGTATTTT. It codes for CSARDGTGQYF.

The chain uses TRBV19 and TRBJ2-2; D ambiguous. The CDR3 runs to 13 residues. Germline V lookup: CDR1 LNHDA, CDR2 SQIVND (reference sequence). Trimming stripped 7 bases from V and 0 bases from J, with 6 bases between. CDR3 nucleotide sequence: TGTGCCAGTAAGGTAACGAACACCGGGGAGCTGTTTTTT. As protein: CASKVTNTGELFF.